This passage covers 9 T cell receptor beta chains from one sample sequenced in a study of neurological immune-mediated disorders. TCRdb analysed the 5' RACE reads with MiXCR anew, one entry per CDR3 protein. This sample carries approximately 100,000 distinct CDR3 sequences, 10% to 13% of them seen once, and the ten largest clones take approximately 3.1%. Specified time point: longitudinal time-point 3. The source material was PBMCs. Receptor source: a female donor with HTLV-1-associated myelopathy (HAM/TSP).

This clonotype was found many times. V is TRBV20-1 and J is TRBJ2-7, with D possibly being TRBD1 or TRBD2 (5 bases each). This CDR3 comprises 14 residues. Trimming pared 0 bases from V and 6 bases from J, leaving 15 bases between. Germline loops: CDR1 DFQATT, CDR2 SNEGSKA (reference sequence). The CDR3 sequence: CSARDPIRGVEQYF. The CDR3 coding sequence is TGCAGTGCTAGAGATCCTATTCGAGGGGTCGAGCAGTACTTC.

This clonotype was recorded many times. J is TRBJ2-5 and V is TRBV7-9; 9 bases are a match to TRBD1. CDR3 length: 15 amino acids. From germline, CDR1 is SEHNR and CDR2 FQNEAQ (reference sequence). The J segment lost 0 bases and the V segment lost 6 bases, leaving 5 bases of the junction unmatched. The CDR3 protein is CASSAGTGYQETQYF. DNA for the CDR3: TGTGCCAGCAGTGCCGGGACAGGGTACCAAGAGACCCAGTACTTC.

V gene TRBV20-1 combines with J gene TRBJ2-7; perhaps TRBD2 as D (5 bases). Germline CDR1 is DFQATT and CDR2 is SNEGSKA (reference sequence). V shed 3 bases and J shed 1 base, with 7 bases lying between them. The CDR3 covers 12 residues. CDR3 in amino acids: CSASTSSYEQYF. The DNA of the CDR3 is TGCAGTGCTAGTACTAGTTCCTACGAGCAGTACTTC.

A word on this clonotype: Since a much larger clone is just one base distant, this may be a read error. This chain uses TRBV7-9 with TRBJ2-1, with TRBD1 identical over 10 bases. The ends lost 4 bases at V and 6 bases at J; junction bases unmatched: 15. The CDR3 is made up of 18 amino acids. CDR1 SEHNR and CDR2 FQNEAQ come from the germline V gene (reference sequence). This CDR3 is CASSYSVGGTGERNEQFF. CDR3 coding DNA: TGTGCCAGCAGCTATAGCGTTGGTGGGACAGGGGAACGCAATGAGCAGTTCTTC.

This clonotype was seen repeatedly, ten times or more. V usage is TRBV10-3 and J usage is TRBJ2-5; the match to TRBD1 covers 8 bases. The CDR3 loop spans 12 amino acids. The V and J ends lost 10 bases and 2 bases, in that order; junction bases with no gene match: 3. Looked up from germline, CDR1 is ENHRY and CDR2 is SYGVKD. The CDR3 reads CATTGGQETQYF. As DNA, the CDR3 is TGTGCCACCACAGGGGGACAAGAGACCCAGTACTTC.

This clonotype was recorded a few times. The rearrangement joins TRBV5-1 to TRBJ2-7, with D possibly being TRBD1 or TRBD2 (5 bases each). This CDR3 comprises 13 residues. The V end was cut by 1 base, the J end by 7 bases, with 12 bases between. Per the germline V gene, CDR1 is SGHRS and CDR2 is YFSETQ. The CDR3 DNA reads TGCGCCAGCAGCTTGTTGGGGGTTGGAGAGCAGTACTTC. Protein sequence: CASSLLGVGEQYF.

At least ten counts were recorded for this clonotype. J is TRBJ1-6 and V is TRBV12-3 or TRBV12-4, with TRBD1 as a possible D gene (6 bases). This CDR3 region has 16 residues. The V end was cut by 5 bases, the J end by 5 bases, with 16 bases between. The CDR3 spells CASSPGGRPNNSPLHF. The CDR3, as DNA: TGTGCCAGCAGTCCCGGGGGGCGCCCTAATAATTCACCCCTCCACTTT.

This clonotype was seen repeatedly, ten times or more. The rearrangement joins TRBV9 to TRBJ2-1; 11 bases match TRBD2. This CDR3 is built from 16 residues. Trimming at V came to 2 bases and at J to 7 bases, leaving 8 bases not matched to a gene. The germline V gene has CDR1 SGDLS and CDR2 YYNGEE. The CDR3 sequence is CASSVASGGRRNEQFF. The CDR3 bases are TGTGCCAGCAGCGTGGCTAGCGGGGGGAGGAGGAATGAGCAGTTCTTC.

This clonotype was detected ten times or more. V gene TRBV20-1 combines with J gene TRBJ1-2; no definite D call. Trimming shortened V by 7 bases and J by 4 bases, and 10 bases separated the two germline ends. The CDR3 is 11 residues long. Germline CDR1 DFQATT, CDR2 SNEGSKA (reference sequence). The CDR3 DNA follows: TGCAGTGGGAGGCTCCTCTATGGCTACACCTTC. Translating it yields CSGRLLYGYTF.